A selection of T cell receptor beta chains follows, all from one sample in a study of blood T cell repertoires in COVID-19. Only in-frame clones appear in the TCRdb table, and some are missing; sequencing was by immunoSEQ multiplex PCR. The table lists 300,000 to 500,000 clones, roughly 90% of them singletons. Sequenced material: PBMCs or T cells enriched from blood (not recorded which). These receptors came from a woman under 40 with acute COVID-19. The CDR3 runs from the conserved cysteine through the conserved F or W. Each record gives: V gene, clone size, D gene, J gene, CDR3 protein, CDR3 DNA. D genes are given only for firm matches. Expanded clones get a size class; other rows say once, few or many, or leave the size out.

TRBV6-4	NA	NA	TRBJ2-6	CASNRGQILPGANVLTF	TGTGCCAGCAACCGTGGACAGATCCTCCCTGGGGCCAACGTCCTGACTTTC
TRBV7-6	NA	TRBD1	TRBJ2-1	CASSLGGQGAHEQFF	TGTGCCAGCAGCTTAGGAGGACAGGGGGCCCATGAGCAGTTCTTC
TRBV19	NA	TRBD1	TRBJ1-1	CASSAHRGASEAFF	TGTGCCAGTAGTGCACACAGGGGGGCCTCTGAAGCTTTCTTT
TRBV11-3	NA	NA	TRBJ2-7	CASSSDIRYSTYEQYF	TGTGCCAGCAGCTCCGATATTAGGTACAGCACCTACGAGCAGTACTTC
TRBV7-3	NA	TRBD1	TRBJ2-7	CASSLTGTVPYEQYF	TGTGCCAGCAGCTTAACCGGGACAGTCCCCTACGAGCAGTACTTC
TRBV27	NA	TRBD1	TRBJ1-4	CASSHRGTNEKLFF	TGTGCCAGCAGTCACAGGGGCACTAATGAAAAACTGTTTTTT
TRBV6-1	NA	NA	TRBJ1-5	CASSEAPGGQPQHF	TGTGCCAGCAGTGAAGCGCCTGGAGGACAGCCCCAGCATTTT
TRBV19	NA	NA	TRBJ2-3	CASSMGQGPDTQYF	TGTGCCAGTAGTATGGGGCAGGGGCCAGATACGCAGTATTTT
TRBV7-3	once	NA	TRBJ1-1	CASSLTLFTEAFF	TGTGCCAGCAGCTTAACTCTCTTCACTGAAGCTTTCTTT
TRBV7-9	NA	TRBD1	TRBJ2-7	CASSYRGGTGTEQYF	TGTGCCAGCAGCTATAGAGGGGGGACAGGGACCGAGCAGTACTTC
TRBV7-9	NA	TRBD2	TRBJ2-3	CASSSSLVAGVPDTQYF	TGTGCCAGCAGCTCCTCGTTGGTAGCGGGGGTCCCAGATACGCAGTATTTT
TRBV4-1	NA	NA	TRBJ2-2	CASSQEGGYTGELFF	TGCGCCAGCAGCCAAGAAGGGGGTTACACCGGGGAGCTGTTTTTT
TRBV7-9	NA	NA	TRBJ1-1	CASAYGQPNTEAFF	TGTGCCAGCGCATACGGACAGCCTAACACTGAAGCTTTCTTT
TRBV10-1	NA	NA	TRBJ1-1	CASSEKQGNTEAFF	TGCGCCAGCAGTGAGAAACAGGGGAACACTGAAGCTTTCTTT
TRBV6-6	NA	NA	TRBJ2-2	CATKDGIVTGELFF	TGTGCCACCAAGGACGGGATTGTCACCGGGGAGCTGTTTTTT
TRBV24-1	once	TRBD2	TRBJ2-2	CATSDSRGQGGTGELFF	TGTGCCACCAGTGATTCTCGCGGGCAGGGAGGGACCGGGGAGCTGTTTTTT
TRBV3-1/TRBV3-2	few	TRBD2	TRBJ2-5	CASSLGTSGGALETQYF	TGTGCCAGCAGCCTTGGGACTAGCGGGGGGGCCTTGGAGACCCAGTACTTC
TRBV7-3	NA	TRBD1	TRBJ1-1	CASSLNGRGRTEAFF	TGTGCCAGCAGCTTAAATGGCAGGGGGAGAACTGAAGCTTTCTTT
TRBV2	once	NA	TRBJ1-3	CASRRTLGTGNTIYF	TGTGCCAGCAGGAGGACATTAGGTACTGGAAACACCATATATTTT
TRBV5-1	NA	TRBD2	TRBJ2-7	CASSLEVREGEQYF	TGCGCCAGCAGCTTGGAGGTCAGGGAGGGCGAGCAGTACTTC
TRBV9	NA	NA	TRBJ2-3	CASSGGRRGTDTQYF	TGTGCCAGCAGCGGTGGTCGTCGGGGCACAGATACGCAGTATTTT
TRBV19	NA	TRBD1	TRBJ1-1	CASIKWRNRGNGTEAFF	TGTGCCAGTATCAAATGGAGAAACAGGGGGAATGGCACTGAAGCTTTCTTT
TRBV4-3	NA	NA	TRBJ1-2	CASSQAWGTGEGYTF	TGCGCCAGCAGCCAAGCATGGGGTACTGGGGAGGGCTACACCTTC
TRBV5-1	NA	TRBD1	TRBJ1-1	CASSARQGAGTEAFF	TGCGCCAGCAGCGCCAGACAGGGGGCAGGGACTGAAGCTTTCTTT
TRBV4-2	NA	TRBD1	TRBJ2-7	CASSQDLRVDRRGLYEQYF	TGTGCCAGCAGCCAAGATCTGCGGGTCGACAGAAGGGGGCTCTACGAGCAGTACTTC
TRBV9	NA	TRBD1	TRBJ1-1	CASSVGGSGGTEAFF	TGTGCCAGCAGCGTAGGGGGGTCAGGGGGCACTGAAGCTTTCTTT
TRBV15	once	TRBD1	TRBJ2-5	CATSKRDTTGERGTQYF	TGTGCCACCAGCAAAAGAGATACGACAGGGGAACGTGGGACCCAGTACTTC
TRBV5-5	NA	TRBD1	TRBJ1-2	CASSLRDRRTRANYGYTF	TGTGCCAGCAGCCTCCGGGACAGAAGAACCCGAGCTAACTATGGCTACACCTTC
TRBV9	NA	NA	TRBJ2-7	CASSESGLSSEQYF	TGTGCCAGCAGCGAGTCAGGGTTAAGTAGCGAGCAGTACTTC
TRBV2	NA	TRBD1	TRBJ1-6	CASRTGESPLHF	TGTGCCAGCAGGACAGGGGAATCACCCCTCCACTTT
TRBV29-1	NA	TRBD1	TRBJ2-1	CSSERRTGLAHEQFF	TGCAGCTCGGAACGTAGGACAGGGCTCGCCCATGAGCAGTTCTTC
TRBV24-1	NA	NA	TRBJ1-5	CATSDGGATNQPQHF	TGTGCCACCAGTGATGGGGGGGCGACCAATCAGCCCCAGCATTTT
TRBV9	once	TRBD1	TRBJ1-3	CASSPGQGNGNTIYF	TGTGCCAGCAGCCCGGGACAGGGGAACGGAAACACCATATATTTT
TRBV5-1	NA	NA	TRBJ1-3	CASSPWGVSGNTIYF	TGCGCCAGCAGTCCCTGGGGGGTTTCTGGAAACACCATATATTTT
TRBV18	NA	TRBD2	TRBJ2-7	CASSLTSGGYYEQYF	TGTGCCAGCTCACTTACTAGCGGGGGGTACTACGAGCAGTACTTC
TRBV9	NA	TRBD1	TRBJ2-7	CASSVEGTGSLLYF	TGTGCCAGCAGCGTAGAAGGGACAGGGAGTCTTCTGTACTTC
TRBV5-1	NA	NA	TRBJ2-1	CASSSNPRDFNEQFF	TGCGCCAGCAGCTCCAACCCCAGGGACTTCAATGAGCAGTTCTTC
TRBV29-1	NA	TRBD1	TRBJ1-5	CSVGTGKSNQPQHF	TGCAGCGTTGGGACAGGGAAGAGCAATCAGCCCCAGCATTTT
TRBV7-3	NA	TRBD2	TRBJ2-1	CASSRTSGGVYNEQFF	TGTGCCAGCAGCCGGACTAGCGGGGGAGTTTACAATGAGCAGTTCTTC
TRBV2	once	NA	TRBJ1-4	CASKIGREGEKLFF	TGTGCCAGCAAGATCGGCAGGGAAGGTGAAAAACTGTTTTTT
TRBV11-2	few	NA	TRBJ2-5	CASSLVLQETQYF	TGTGCCAGCAGCTTAGTACTGCAAGAGACCCAGTACTTC
TRBV24-1	NA	TRBD1	TRBJ1-2	CATRTGVGGYTF	TGTGCCACCAGAACAGGGGTTGGAGGCTACACCTTC
TRBV6-5	once	TRBD1	TRBJ1-2	CASSYSSGQGYGYTF	TGTGCCAGCAGTTACAGCTCGGGACAGGGATATGGCTACACCTTC
TRBV10-2	NA	NA	TRBJ1-5	CASSPGGLWQPQHF	TGCGCCAGCAGCCCGGGGGGCTTATGGCAGCCCCAGCATTTT
TRBV10-3	few	NA	TRBJ2-2	CAIFQGTGELFF	TGTGCCATCTTTCAGGGTACCGGGGAGCTGTTTTTT